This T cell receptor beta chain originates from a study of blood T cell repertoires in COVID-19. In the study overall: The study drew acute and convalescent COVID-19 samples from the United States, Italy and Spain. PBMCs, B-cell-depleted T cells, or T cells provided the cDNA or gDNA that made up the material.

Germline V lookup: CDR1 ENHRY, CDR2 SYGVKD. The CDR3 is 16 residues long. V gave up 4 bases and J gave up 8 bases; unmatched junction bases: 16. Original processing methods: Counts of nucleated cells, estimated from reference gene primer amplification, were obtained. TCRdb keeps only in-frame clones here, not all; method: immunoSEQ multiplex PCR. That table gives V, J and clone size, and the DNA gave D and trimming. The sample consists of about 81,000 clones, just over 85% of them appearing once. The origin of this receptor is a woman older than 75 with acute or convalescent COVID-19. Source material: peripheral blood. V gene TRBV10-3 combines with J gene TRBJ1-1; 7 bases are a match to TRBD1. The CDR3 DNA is TGTGCCATCAGTGGCGACAGGGCCCACTCTGTTGTGGAAGCTTTCTTT. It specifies CAISGDRAHSVVEAFF.